This TCR beta chain was recorded in a study of regulatory T cells in long-lasting Graves disease. A remark on this clonotype: What it binds is unknown.

This CDR3 has 14 amino acids. Trimming removed 5 bases at V and 5 bases at J, with 13 bases between. Findings and caveats of the study: Persistent disease exhibited a predilection for TRBV28, TRBJ1-2 and TRBJ2-5.

This sample's time point: newly diagnosed GD, antithyroid drugs for less than 3 months. From PBMCs, RNA was extracted and then used to make the TCR library. In building TCR beta libraries, iRepertoire HTBI primers were used together with Arm-PCR of CDR3 regions. One entry per CDR3 protein, called by TCRdb with MiXCR from the multiplex PCR reads. The data show 300,000 to 450,000 distinct CDR3 sequences, around a sixth seen once. This receptor was obtained from a female donor with Graves disease. The rearrangement joins TRBV12-3 or TRBV12-4 to TRBJ1-5; no reliable D call. Source: peripheral blood mononuclear cells (PBMCs), taken at new diagnosis, from a patient treated with antithyroid drugs. The CDR3 DNA reads TGTGCCAGCAGTCGACGGTCGATTGATCAGCCCCAGCATTTT. This sequence encodes CASSRRSIDQPQHF.